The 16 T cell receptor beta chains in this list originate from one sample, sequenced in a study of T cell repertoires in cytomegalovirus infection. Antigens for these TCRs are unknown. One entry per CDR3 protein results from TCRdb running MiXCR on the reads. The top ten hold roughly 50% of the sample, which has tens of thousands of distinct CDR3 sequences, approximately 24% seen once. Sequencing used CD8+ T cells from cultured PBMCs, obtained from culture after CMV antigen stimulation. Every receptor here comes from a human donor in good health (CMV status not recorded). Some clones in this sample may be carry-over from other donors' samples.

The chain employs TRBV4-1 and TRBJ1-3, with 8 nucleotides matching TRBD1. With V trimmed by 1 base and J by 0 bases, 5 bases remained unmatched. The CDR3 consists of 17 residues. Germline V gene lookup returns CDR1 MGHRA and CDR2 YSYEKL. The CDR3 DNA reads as TGCGCCAGCAGCCAAGGGGGACAGGCGATCTCTGGAAACACCATATATTTT. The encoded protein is CASSQGGQAISGNTIYF.

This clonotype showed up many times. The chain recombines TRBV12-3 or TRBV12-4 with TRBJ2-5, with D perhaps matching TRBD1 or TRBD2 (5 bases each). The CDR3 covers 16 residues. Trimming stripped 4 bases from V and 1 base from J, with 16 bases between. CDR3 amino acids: CASSSGRGKAQETQYF. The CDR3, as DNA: TGTGCCAGCAGTTCAGGGAGAGGGAAAGCCCAAGAGACCCAGTACTTC.

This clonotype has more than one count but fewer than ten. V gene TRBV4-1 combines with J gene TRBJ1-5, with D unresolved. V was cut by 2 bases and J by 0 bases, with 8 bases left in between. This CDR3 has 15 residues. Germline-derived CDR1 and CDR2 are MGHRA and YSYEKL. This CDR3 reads CASSQLPHSNQPQHF. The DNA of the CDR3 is TGCGCCAGCAGCCAACTCCCTCATAGCAATCAGCCCCAGCATTTT.

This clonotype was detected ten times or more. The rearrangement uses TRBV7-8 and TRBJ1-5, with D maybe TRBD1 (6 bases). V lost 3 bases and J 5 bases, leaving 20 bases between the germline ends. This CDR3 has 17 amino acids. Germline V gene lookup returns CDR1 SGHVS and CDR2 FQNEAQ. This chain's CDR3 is CASSLYNRAQRDQPQHF. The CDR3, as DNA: TGTGCCAGCAGCTTGTATAACAGGGCCCAGCGAGATCAGCCCCAGCATTTT.

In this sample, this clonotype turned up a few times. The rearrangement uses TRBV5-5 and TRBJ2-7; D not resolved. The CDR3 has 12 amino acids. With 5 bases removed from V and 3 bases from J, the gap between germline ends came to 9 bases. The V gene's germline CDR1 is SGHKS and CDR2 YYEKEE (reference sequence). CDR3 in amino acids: CASSHDGYEQYF. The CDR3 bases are TGTGCCAGCAGTCATGACGGCTACGAGCAGTACTTC.

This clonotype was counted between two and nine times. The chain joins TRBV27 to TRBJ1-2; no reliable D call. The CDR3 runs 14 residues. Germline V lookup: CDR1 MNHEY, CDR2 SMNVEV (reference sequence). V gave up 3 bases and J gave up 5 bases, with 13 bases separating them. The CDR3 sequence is CASSLGGLGYGYTF. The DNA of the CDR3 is TGTGCCAGCAGTTTGGGTGGTTTAGGGTATGGCTACACCTTC.

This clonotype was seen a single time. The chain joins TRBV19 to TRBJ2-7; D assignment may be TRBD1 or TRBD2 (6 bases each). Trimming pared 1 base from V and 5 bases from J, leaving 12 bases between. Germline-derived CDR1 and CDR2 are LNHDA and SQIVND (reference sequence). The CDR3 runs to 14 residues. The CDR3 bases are TGTGCCAGTAGTATAGGCGGAGGGGGAAACGAGCAGTACTTC. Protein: CASSIGGGGNEQYF.

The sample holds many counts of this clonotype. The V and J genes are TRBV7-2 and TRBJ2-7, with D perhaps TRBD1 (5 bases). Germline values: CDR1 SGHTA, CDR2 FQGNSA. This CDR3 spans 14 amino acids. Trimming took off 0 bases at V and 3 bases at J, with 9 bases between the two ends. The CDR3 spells CASSLAEQDYEQYF. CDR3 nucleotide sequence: TGTGCCAGCAGCTTAGCGGAACAGGACTACGAGCAGTACTTC.

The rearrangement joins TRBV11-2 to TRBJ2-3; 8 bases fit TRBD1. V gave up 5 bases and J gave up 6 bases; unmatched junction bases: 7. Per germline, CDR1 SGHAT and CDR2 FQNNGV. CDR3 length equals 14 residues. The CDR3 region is CASSRGQVYDTQYF. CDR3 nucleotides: TGTGCCAGCAGCCGGGGACAGGTATACGATACGCAGTATTTT. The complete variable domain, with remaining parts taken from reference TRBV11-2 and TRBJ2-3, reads EAGVAQSPRYKIIEKRQSVAFWCNPISGHATLYWYQQILGQGPKLLIQFQNNGVVDDSQLPKDRFSAERLKGVDSTLKIQPAKLEDSAVYLCASSRGQVYDTQYFGPGTRLTVL.

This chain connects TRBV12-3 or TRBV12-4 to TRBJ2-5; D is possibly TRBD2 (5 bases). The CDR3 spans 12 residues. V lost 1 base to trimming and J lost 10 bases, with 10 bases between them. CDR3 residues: CASSLGGSDQYF. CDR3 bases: TGTGCCAGCAGTTTAGGGGGTAGCGACCAGTACTTC.

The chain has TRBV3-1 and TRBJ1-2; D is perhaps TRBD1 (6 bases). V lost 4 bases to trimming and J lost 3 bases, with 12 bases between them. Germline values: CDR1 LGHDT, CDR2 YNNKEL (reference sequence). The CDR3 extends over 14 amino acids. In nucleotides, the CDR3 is TGTGCCAGCAGCCTAGGAGGGGGGGACTATGGCTACACCTTC. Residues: CASSLGGGDYGYTF.

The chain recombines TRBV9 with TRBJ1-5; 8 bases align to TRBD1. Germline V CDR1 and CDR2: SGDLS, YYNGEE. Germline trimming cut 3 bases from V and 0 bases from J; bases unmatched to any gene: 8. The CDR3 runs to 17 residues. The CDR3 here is CASSAGCQGASNQPQHF. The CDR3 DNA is TGTGCCAGCAGCGCAGGGTGTCAGGGGGCTAGCAATCAGCCCCAGCATTTT.

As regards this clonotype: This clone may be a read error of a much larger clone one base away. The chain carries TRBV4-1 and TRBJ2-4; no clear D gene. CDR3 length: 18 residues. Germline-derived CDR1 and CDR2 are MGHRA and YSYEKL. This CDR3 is CASSQEYPGPLSKNILYF. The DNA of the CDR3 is TGCGCCAGCAGCCAAGAGTATCCAGGCCCGCTTTCCAAAAACATTCTGTACTTC.

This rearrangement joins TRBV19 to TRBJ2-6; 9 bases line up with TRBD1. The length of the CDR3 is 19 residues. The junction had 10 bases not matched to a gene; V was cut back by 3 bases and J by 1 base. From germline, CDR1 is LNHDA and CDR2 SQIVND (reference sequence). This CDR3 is CASSINPNRGLSGANVLTF. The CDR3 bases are TGTGCCAGTAGTATTAATCCTAACAGGGGGCTATCTGGGGCCAACGTCCTGACTTTC.

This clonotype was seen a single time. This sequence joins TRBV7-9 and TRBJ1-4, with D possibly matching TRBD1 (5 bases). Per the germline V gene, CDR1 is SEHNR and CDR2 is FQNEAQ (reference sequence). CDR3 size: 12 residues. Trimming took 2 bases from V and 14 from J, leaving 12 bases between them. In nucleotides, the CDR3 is TGTGCCAGCAGCTTACTAGGGGATCAGCTGTTTTTT. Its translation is CASSLLGDQLFF. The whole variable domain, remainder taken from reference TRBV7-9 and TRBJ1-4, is DTGVSQNPRHKITKRGQNVTFRCDPISEHNRLYWYRQTLGQGPEFLTYFQNEAQLEKSRLLSDRFSAERPKGSFSTLEIQRTEQGDSAMYLCASSLLGDQLFFGSGTQLSVL.

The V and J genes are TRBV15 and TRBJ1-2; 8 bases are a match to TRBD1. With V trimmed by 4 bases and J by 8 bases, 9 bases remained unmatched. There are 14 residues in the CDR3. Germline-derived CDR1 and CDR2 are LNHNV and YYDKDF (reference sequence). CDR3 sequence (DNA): TGTGCCACCAGCACCGACAGGGGACACGGGGGCTACACCTTC. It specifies CATSTDRGHGGYTF.